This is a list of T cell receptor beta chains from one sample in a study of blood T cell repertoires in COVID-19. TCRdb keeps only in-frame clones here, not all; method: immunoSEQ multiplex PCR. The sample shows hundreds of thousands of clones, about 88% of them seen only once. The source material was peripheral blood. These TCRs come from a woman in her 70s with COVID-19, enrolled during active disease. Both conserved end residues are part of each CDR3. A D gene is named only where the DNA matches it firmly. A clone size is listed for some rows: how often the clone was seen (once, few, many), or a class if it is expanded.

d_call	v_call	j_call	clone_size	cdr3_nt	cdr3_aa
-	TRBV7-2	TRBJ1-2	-	TGTGCCAGCAGCTGGGAGAACTATGGCTACACCTTC	CASSWENYGYTF
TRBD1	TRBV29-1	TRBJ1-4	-	TGCAGCGTTCTTTCGGACAGGGGCGAAAAACTGTTTTTT	CSVLSDRGEKLFF
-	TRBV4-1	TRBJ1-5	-	TGCGCCAGCAGCCAAGATACGGCCCTGAGGGGCAATCAGCCCCAGCATTTT	CASSQDTALRGNQPQHF
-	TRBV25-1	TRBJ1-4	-	TGTGCCAGCAGTGACCTCGTGACGGGGAGGGAAAAACTGTTTTTT	CASSDLVTGREKLFF
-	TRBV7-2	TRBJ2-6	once	TGTGCCAGCACCCGTCAGGGGACAGGGGCCAACGTCCTGACTTTC	CASTRQGTGANVLTF
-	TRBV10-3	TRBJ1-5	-	TGTGCCATCAGTGAGGGCAGGTATCAGAGCAATCAGCCCCAGCATTTT	CAISEGRYQSNQPQHF
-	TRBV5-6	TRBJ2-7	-	TGTGCCAGCAGCTTAGGTGCAGGGGACGAGCAGTACTTC	CASSLGAGDEQYF
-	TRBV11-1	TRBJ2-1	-	TGTGCCAGCAGCCCGGGCCCAGGGCACAATGAGCAGTTCTTC	CASSPGPGHNEQFF
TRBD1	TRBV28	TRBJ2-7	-	TGTGCCAGCACCTTGACAGGGATCTACGAGCAGTACTTC	CASTLTGIYEQYF
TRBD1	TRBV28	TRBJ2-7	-	TGTGCCAGCAGTCTCCCCCGGACAGGAGCCTACGAGCAGTACTTC	CASSLPRTGAYEQYF
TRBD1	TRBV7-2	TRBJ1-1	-	TGTGCCAGCAGCTATAATACAGGGGGCACTGAAGCTTTCTTT	CASSYNTGGTEAFF
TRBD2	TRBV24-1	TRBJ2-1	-	TGTGCCACCAGTGATCCAGGGACTAGCGGGGGGTATGAGCAGTTCTTC	CATSDPGTSGGYEQFF
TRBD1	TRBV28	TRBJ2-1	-	TGTGCCAGCAGTTCTCCGGGACAGGGGGACGATGAGCAGTTCTTC	CASSSPGQGDDEQFF
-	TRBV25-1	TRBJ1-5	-	TGTGCCAGCAGTAGGGGGATATGGCCCCAGCATTTT	CASSRGIWPQHF
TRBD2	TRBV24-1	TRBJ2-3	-	TGTGCCACCAGTGATGCCCAACCAGGGAGCGGGGGGGGAGATACGCAGTATTTT	CATSDAQPGSGGGDTQYF
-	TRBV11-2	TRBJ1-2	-	TGTGCCAGCAGCTACCCGGCAGGGCCAGTCTATGGCTACACCTTC	CASSYPAGPVYGYTF
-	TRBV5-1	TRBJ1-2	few	TGCGCCAGCAGCTTGGACAGGGCCTATGGCTACACCTTC	CASSLDRAYGYTF
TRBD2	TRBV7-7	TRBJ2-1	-	TGTGCCAGCAGCCGTAGCGGGGGGTCCTACAATGAGCAGTTCTTC	CASSRSGGSYNEQFF
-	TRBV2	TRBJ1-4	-	TGTGCCAGCTCACGGGCAACTAATGAAAAACTGTTTTTT	CASSRATNEKLFF
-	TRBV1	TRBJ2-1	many	TGCACCAGCAGCCCGGGACTAGCGGGTGTCAATGAGCAGTTCTTC	CTSSPGLAGVNEQFF
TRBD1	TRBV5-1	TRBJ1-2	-	TGCGCCAGCAGCGCCGTGACAGGGACCTTTAACTATGGCTACACCTTC	CASSAVTGTFNYGYTF
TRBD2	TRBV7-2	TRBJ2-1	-	TGTGCCAGCAGCTTAGTGGGCGGGGGAAGCTCCTACAATGAGCAGTTCTTC	CASSLVGGGSSYNEQFF
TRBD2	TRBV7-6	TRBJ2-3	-	TGTGCCAGCAGCCATAGCGGGGGGCCCACAGATACGCAGTATTTT	CASSHSGGPTDTQYF
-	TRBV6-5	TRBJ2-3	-	TGTGCCAGCAACCGGGGTGATACGCAGTATTTT	CASNRGDTQYF
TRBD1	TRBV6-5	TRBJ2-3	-	TGTGCCAGCACCCTAAGACAGGGCGTAGATACGCAGTATTTT	CASTLRQGVDTQYF
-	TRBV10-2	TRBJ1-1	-	TGCGCCAGCAGTGACAGGGAGGGCACTGAAGCTTTCTTT	CASSDREGTEAFF
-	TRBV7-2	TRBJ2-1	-	TGTGCCAGCAGCTTAGATCTTAAGAGCTACAATGAGCAGTTCTTC	CASSLDLKSYNEQFF
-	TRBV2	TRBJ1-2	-	TGTGCCAGCAGTGAAGCCAGACAGTATAACTATGGCTACACCTTC	CASSEARQYNYGYTF
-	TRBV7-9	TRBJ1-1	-	TGTGCCAGCAGCTTAAAAGGGGGGAACACTGAAGCTTTCTTT	CASSLKGGNTEAFF
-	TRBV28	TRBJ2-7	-	TGTGCCAGCAGTCCTCCCCAGGGCTACTACGAGCAGTACTTC	CASSPPQGYYEQYF
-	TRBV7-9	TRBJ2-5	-	TGTGCCAGCAGCAAAGTCCCCCCAGTCCAAGAGACCCAGTACTTC	CASSKVPPVQETQYF
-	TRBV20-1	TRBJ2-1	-	TGCAGTGCTCCCAGTTACAATGAGCAGTTCTTC	CSAPSYNEQFF
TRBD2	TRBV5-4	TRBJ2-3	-	TGTGCCAGCAGCATGCTACTAGCGGGGGTCGCCACAGATACGCAGTATTTT	CASSMLLAGVATDTQYF